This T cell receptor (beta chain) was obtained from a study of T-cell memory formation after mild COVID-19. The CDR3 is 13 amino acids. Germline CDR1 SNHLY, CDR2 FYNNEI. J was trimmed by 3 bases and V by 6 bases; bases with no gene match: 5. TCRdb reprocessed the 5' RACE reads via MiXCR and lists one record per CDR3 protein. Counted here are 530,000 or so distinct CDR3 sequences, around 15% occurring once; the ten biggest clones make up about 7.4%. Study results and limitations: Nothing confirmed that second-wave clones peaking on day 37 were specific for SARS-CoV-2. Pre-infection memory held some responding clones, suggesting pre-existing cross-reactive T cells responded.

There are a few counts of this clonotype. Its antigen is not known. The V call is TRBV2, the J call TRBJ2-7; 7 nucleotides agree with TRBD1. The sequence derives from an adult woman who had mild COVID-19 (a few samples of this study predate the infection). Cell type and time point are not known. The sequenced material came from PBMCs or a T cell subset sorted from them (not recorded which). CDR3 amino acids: CASRMTGIYEQYF. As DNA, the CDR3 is TGTGCCAGCAGGATGACAGGGATCTACGAGCAGTACTTC. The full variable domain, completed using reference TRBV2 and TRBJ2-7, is EPEVTQTPSHQVTQMGQEVILRCVPISNHLYFYWYRQILGQKVEFLVSFYNNEISEKSEIFDDQFSVERPDGSNFTLKIRSTKLEDSAMYFCASRMTGIYEQYFGPGTRLTVT.